This TCR beta chain was captured by sequencing in a study of T cell repertoires in cytomegalovirus infection. Looking at the study overall: Public TCR beta signature analysis indicated the presence of both CMV infection and matching HLA type. Study-wide results and caveats: Summed frequency of public TCR beta families distinguished CMV carriers with the relevant HLA.

Germline V gene lookup returns CDR1 MNHEY and CDR2 SVGAGI. The ends were cut back, 5 bases at V and 1 base at J, with 11 bases in the middle. CDR3 length equals 14 residues. Concerning this clonotype itself: No antigen is known for it.

MiXCR, run by TCRdb on the reads, gives a single entry per CDR3 protein. This sample has approximately 110,000 distinct CDR3 sequences, with 10% found just once. The V and J genes are TRBV6-5 and TRBJ1-2, with D possibly being TRBD1 (5 bases). The TCR originated in a human donor in good health (CMV status not recorded). Some clones in this sample may be carry-over from other donors' samples. The specimen was PBMCs, sequenced either directly or after in vitro stimulation (not recorded which). The chain's CDR3 is CASSRAGSNYGYTF. The CDR3 DNA follows: TGTGCCAGCAGTCGGGCAGGGAGTAACTATGGCTACACCTTC.